Below, 27 T cell receptor beta chains from the same sample are listed, as sequenced in a study of blood T cell repertoires in COVID-19. Sequenced by immunoSEQ multiplex PCR; TCRdb stores in-frame clones only, minus some. The sample holds some 200,000 clones; 70% to 90% are singletons and the top ten take 12%. The specimen was peripheral blood. Receptors originate from a woman aged 18-29 years who had recovered from COVID-19.

This clone was counted once. The chain links TRBV5-4 to TRBJ1-4; 7 bases line up with TRBD1. V shed 4 bases, J shed 7 bases, and the junction held 7 bases outside the gene matches. This CDR3 has 14 residues. The germline gives CDR1 SGHNT, CDR2 YYREEE (reference sequence). This chain's CDR3 is CASSVTGAPEKLFF. CDR3 nucleotide sequence: TGTGCCAGCAGCGTCACAGGGGCGCCTGAAAAACTGTTTTTT.

The chain joins TRBV11-2 to TRBJ2-7; no reliable D call. CDR1 and CDR2 from the germline V gene are SGHAT and FQNNGV. The CDR3 is made up of 11 amino acids. V lost 6 bases and J 5 bases, leaving 8 bases between the germline ends. The CDR3 loop reads CASRHSDEQYF. The CDR3 DNA reads TGTGCCAGCAGACATTCCGACGAGCAGTACTTC.

J is TRBJ2-1 and V is TRBV11-2; D is possibly TRBD2 (5 bases). CDR3 size: 17 residues. The germline CDR1 and CDR2 sequences are SGHAT and FQNNGV. Trimming took 5 bases from V and 6 from J, leaving 23 bases between them. The CDR3: CASSPVYWEKDSNEQFF. CDR3 coding DNA: TGTGCCAGCAGCCCCGTTTATTGGGAGAAAGATTCCAATGAGCAGTTCTTC. Combining the CDR3 with reference TRBV11-2 and TRBJ2-1 gives the whole variable domain EAGVAQSPRYKIIEKRQSVAFWCNPISGHATLYWYQQILGQGPKLLIQFQNNGVVDDSQLPKDRFSAERLKGVDSTLKIQPAKLEDSAVYLCASSPVYWEKDSNEQFFGPGTRLTVL.

The chain uses TRBV5-6 and TRBJ2-1; D call uncertain. The germline gives CDR1 SGHDT, CDR2 YYEEEE. The germline V and J ends were trimmed by 0 bases and 9 bases, with 7 bases remaining between them. This CDR3 is built from 12 residues. CDR3 sequence: CASSLGAGEQFF. The CDR3 DNA follows: TGTGCCAGCAGCTTGGGAGCCGGTGAGCAGTTCTTC.

This chain joins TRBV27 and TRBJ2-7; 8 positions match TRBD2. The CDR3 consists of 15 residues. Looked up from germline, CDR1 is MNHEY and CDR2 is SMNVEV (reference sequence). The V segment lost 1 base and the J segment 2 bases; nucleotides outside the gene matches: 4. CDR3 in amino acids: CASSLLGLAPYEQYF. As DNA, the CDR3 is TGTGCCAGCAGTTTATTAGGACTAGCACCCTACGAGCAGTACTTC.

This chain uses TRBV2 with TRBJ1-5; TRBD1 matches 7 bases. V trimming: 4 bases; J trimming: 8 bases; junction bases outside the gene matches: 8. The germline gives CDR1 SNHLY, CDR2 FYNNEI. The CDR3 runs to 14 residues. CDR3 nucleotide sequence: TGTGCCAGCAGTGCTGAAACAGGGGTGAAGCCCCAGCATTTT. This encodes CASSAETGVKPQHF.

The chain employs TRBV30 and TRBJ1-6; weak D call: TRBD1 (6 bases). V was pared by 1 base and J by 8 bases, with 18 bases between. Germline V lookup: CDR1 GTSNPN, CDR2 SVGIG (reference sequence). The length of the CDR3 is 16 residues. The CDR3 DNA is TGTGCCTGGAGTGGAACCGAGGGGGTAGAGGATTCACCCCTCCACTTT. Protein sequence: CAWSGTEGVEDSPLHF.

The chain couples TRBV7-3 to TRBJ2-1, with 11 bases fitting TRBD2. Trimming cost V 3 bases and J 10 bases; bases outside gene matches: 11. The CDR3 is 16 amino acids. Per the germline V gene, CDR1 is SGHTA and CDR2 is FQGTGA. The CDR3: CASSFSSGRAPGEQFF. The CDR3 DNA reads as TGTGCCAGCAGCTTTAGTAGCGGGAGGGCCCCAGGCGAGCAGTTCTTC.

The CDR3 region has the DNA TGCGCCAGCAGCCAAGAGGACAGATTCGAGCAGTACTTC. Translated, it gives CASSQEDRFEQYF. This sequence joins TRBV4-1 and TRBJ2-7; a weak D match, TRBD1 (6 bases). The CDR3 spans 13 residues. The V end lost 0 bases, the J end lost 6 bases, and 9 bases lay between the germline ends. The germline V gene has CDR1 MGHRA and CDR2 YSYEKL.

The J gene is TRBJ1-6, the V gene TRBV9; 12 bases match TRBD1. CDR1 is SGDLS, CDR2 YYNGEE, per germline. Germline trimming cut 3 bases from V and 13 bases from J; bases unmatched to any gene: 8. This CDR3 comprises 15 residues. Here the CDR3 DNA reads TGTGCCAGCAGCGCCTCCGGGACAGGGGGCTCCCCCCTCCACTTT. Translating it yields CASSASGTGGSPLHF.

This clone was recorded once. The rearrangement uses TRBV7-2 and TRBJ2-5; 11 bases line up with TRBD2. CDR1 is SGHTA and CDR2 is FQGNSA in the germline V gene. This CDR3 has 16 residues. Trimming removed 7 bases from V and 5 bases from J; junction bases left unmatched: 12. CDR3 in amino acids: CASILSGRARGETQYF. The CDR3 region has the DNA TGTGCCAGCATCCTTAGCGGGAGGGCCCGGGGGGAGACCCAGTACTTC. The whole variable domain, remainder taken from reference TRBV7-2 and TRBJ2-5, is GAGVSQSPSNKVTEKGKDVELRCDPISGHTALYWYRQSLGQGLEFLIYFQGNSAPDKSGLPSDRFSAERTGGSVSTLTIQRTQQEDSAVYLCASILSGRARGETQYFGPGTRLLVL.

The gene calls are TRBV7-6 and TRBJ1-6, with D possibly being TRBD1 (6 bases). The CDR3 is made up of 15 amino acids. V was cut by 5 bases and J by 4 bases, with 12 bases left in between. Germline-derived CDR1 and CDR2 are SGHVS and FNYEAQ. The DNA of the CDR3 is TGTGCCAGCAGCCCTGCCGGGACATATAATTCACCCCTCCACTTT. Residues: CASSPAGTYNSPLHF.

This clone was seen a single time. The chain joins TRBV6-5 to TRBJ2-2, with 7 positions matching TRBD1. Germline V gene sequence: CDR1 MNHEY, CDR2 SVGAGI. V shed 2 bases, J shed 1 base, and the junction held 4 bases outside the gene matches. CDR3 length: 16 amino acids. Here the CDR3 DNA reads TGTGCCAGCAGTTACCAGACAGGGCGGAACACCGGGGAGCTGTTTTTT. Translation: CASSYQTGRNTGELFF.

This chain connects TRBV6-2 or TRBV6-3 to TRBJ1-1; D remains unclear. CDR1 and CDR2 from the germline V gene are MNHEY and SVGEGT. There are 15 residues in the CDR3. V gave up 1 base and J gave up 0 bases, with 9 bases separating them. The CDR3 sequence is CASSYLAMMNTEAFF. In nucleotides, the CDR3 is TGTGCCAGCAGTTACTTAGCCATGATGAACACTGAAGCTTTCTTT.

The chain carries TRBV18 and TRBJ2-1; 9 bases are shared with TRBD2. Germline trimming cut 5 bases from V and 8 bases from J; bases unmatched to any gene: 10. The length of the CDR3 is 15 residues. Germline V gene data show CDR1 as KGHSH and CDR2 as LQKENI. CDR3 DNA sequence: TGTGCCAGCTCATCGGGGACTAGCAGGGTCGATGAGCAGTTCTTC. Translated, it gives CASSSGTSRVDEQFF.

The chain recombines TRBV19 with TRBJ1-2; D might be TRBD1 (6 bases). The germline V gene encodes CDR1 LNHDA and CDR2 SQIVND (reference sequence). The CDR3 is 14 amino acids. Trimming cost V 6 bases and J 6 bases, with 17 bases left between them. The CDR3, as DNA: TGTGCCAGTAGCCTTAATACAGGGAGTGATGGCTACACCTTC. The encoded protein is CASSLNTGSDGYTF.

DNA of the CDR3: TGTGCCAGCAGCTCGAGGCTAGAAGACAATGAGCAGTTCTTC. It codes for CASSSRLEDNEQFF. The J gene is TRBJ2-1, the V gene TRBV11-3, with D uncertain. Germline CDR1 and CDR2: SGHNT and YENEEA. With 4 bases removed from V and 5 bases from J, the gap between germline ends came to 12 bases. This CDR3 comprises 14 residues. The full variable domain, with the rest looked up from reference TRBV11-3 and TRBJ2-1, is EAGVVQSPRYKIIEKKQPVAFWCNPISGHNTLYWYLQNLGQGPELLIRYENEEAVDDSQLPKDRFSAERLKGVDSTLKIQPAELGDSAVYLCASSSRLEDNEQFFGPGTRLTVL.

This chain links TRBV6-6 with TRBJ1-6; no clear D gene. Germline V lookup: CDR1 MNHNY, CDR2 SVGAGI (reference sequence). The germline V and J ends were trimmed by 5 bases and 7 bases, with 21 bases remaining between them. The CDR3 covers 17 residues. In DNA, the CDR3 is TGTGCCAGCAGTCCCCGGATGGGCCCTTATACGAATTCACCCCTCCACTTT. Encoded protein: CASSPRMGPYTNSPLHF.

V gene TRBV10-3 combines with J gene TRBJ2-7; 7 positions match TRBD1. Per germline, CDR1 ENHRY and CDR2 SYGVKD. The CDR3 spans 15 residues. V dropped 2 bases and J dropped 3; count of bases not matched to a gene: 7. The CDR3 DNA reads TGTGCCATCAGTGAGCCCGGGACAGTATACTACGAGCAGTACTTC. This translates into CAISEPGTVYYEQYF.

V usage is TRBV24-1 and J usage is TRBJ2-5, with 9 bases that match TRBD1. Per germline, CDR1 KGHDR and CDR2 SFDVKD. J was trimmed by 4 bases and V by 4 bases; bases with no gene match: 3. The CDR3 sequence is 14 residues long. CDR3 loop: CATSEHRGRETQYF. The CDR3 nucleotides are TGTGCCACCAGTGAGCACAGGGGGCGAGAGACCCAGTACTTC.

This chain links TRBV15 with TRBJ2-7; 13 bases match TRBD2. Germline V gene data show CDR1 as LNHNV and CDR2 as YYDKDF (reference sequence). The V gene end was trimmed by 3 bases and the J gene end by 6 bases; junction bases not matched to a gene: 5. The length of the CDR3 is 15 residues. CDR3 protein: CATSSSGTSGIEQYF. The DNA for the CDR3 is TGTGCCACCAGCAGCTCCGGGACTAGCGGGATCGAGCAGTACTTC. The full variable domain, in which reference TRBV15 and TRBJ2-7 provide the parts outside the CDR3, is DAMVIQNPRYQVTQFGKPVTLSCSQTLNHNVMYWYQQKSSQAPKLLFHYYDKDFNNEADTPDNFQSRRPNTSFCFLDIRSPGLGDTAMYLCATSSSGTSGIEQYFGPGTRLTVT.

The V gene is TRBV20-1, the J gene TRBJ1-5; TRBD1 agrees at 7 bases. This CDR3 has 11 residues. Germline trimming cut 5 bases from V and 11 bases from J; bases unmatched to any gene: 6. Germline CDR1 DFQATT, CDR2 SNEGSKA (reference sequence). The CDR3 bases are TGCAGTGCTTTACAGGGGCCAACCCAGCATTTT. This codes for CSALQGPTQHF.

The chain carries TRBV14 and TRBJ2-7; D is ambiguous. This CDR3 comprises 15 residues. Germline assignment: CDR1 SGHDN and CDR2 FVKESK. With 3 bases removed from V and 0 bases from J, the gap between germline ends came to 12 bases. CDR3 DNA sequence: TGTGCCAGCAGCCAGTCTACCCGGAGCTCCTACGAGCAGTACTTC. Its translation: CASSQSTRSSYEQYF.

CDR3 in amino acids: CASSPFNTGQLETQYF. The CDR3 DNA sequence: TGTGCCAGCAGCCCGTTTAATACCGGACAGCTGGAGACCCAGTACTTC. The chain couples TRBV7-3 to TRBJ2-5, with D possibly TRBD1 on 6 matching bases. The ends were cut back, 5 bases at V and 5 bases at J, with 21 bases in the middle. The CDR3 runs to 16 residues. CDR1 SGHTA and CDR2 FQGTGA come from the germline V gene.

CDR3 nucleotide sequence: TGTGCCAGCAGCCGACAGGGCGTTTCGTCCGAAGCTTTCTTT. Its protein product is CASSRQGVSSEAFF. The V and J genes are TRBV11-3 and TRBJ1-1; TRBD1 matches at 7 bases. J gave up 8 bases and V 5 bases, and 11 bases lay outside the gene matches. Germline loops: CDR1 SGHNT, CDR2 YENEEA. This CDR3 is 14 amino acids long.

The chain joins TRBV7-9 to TRBJ1-1, with D possibly matching TRBD1 (5 bases). Germline CDR1 is SEHNR and CDR2 is FQNEAQ (reference sequence). This CDR3 spans 16 amino acids. With 5 bases removed from V and 0 bases from J, the gap between germline ends came to 16 bases. CDR3 protein: CASSKQGNRMNTEAFF. The CDR3 DNA reads TGTGCCAGCAGCAAGCAGGGAAATCGGATGAACACTGAAGCTTTCTTT.

This chain links TRBV20-1 with TRBJ1-2, with D possibly being TRBD1 (5 bases). The CDR3 is 12 residues long. V lost 3 bases, J lost 7 bases, and 12 bases lay in between. From germline, CDR1 is DFQATT and CDR2 SNEGSKA (reference sequence). CDR3: CSASRGDLGYTF. CDR3 sequence (DNA): TGCAGTGCTAGTAGGGGCGACCTTGGCTACACCTTC.